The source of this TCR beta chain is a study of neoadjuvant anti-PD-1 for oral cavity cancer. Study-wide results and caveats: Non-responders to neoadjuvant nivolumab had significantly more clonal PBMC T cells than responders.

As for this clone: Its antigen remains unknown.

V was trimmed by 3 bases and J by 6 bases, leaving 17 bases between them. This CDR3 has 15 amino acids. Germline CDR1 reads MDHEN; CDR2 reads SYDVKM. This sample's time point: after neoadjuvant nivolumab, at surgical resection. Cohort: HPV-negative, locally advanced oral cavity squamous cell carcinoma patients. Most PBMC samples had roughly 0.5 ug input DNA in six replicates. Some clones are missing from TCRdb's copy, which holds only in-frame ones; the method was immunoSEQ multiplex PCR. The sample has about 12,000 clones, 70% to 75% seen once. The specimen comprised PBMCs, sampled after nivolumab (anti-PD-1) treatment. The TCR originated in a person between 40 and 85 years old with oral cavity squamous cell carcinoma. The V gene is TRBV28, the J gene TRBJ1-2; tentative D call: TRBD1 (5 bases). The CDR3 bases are TGTGCCAGCAGTTTCTGGCAGGGAGCGGTAGATGGCTACACCTTC. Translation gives CASSFWQGAVDGYTF.